The 2 T cell receptor beta chains below all came from one sample that was sequenced in a study of T cell clones after liver transplantation. The table came from immunoSEQ multiplex PCR; TCRdb's copy has only in-frame clones and leaves some out. The sample has some 80,000 clones; approximately 81% are singletons. The starting material was CD4+ T cells from blood, obtained around 48 months after liver transplant. These receptors originate from a human patient who received a liver transplant. The graft donor may account for some of the T cells.

This sequence joins TRBV7-8 and TRBJ2-7; possibly TRBD1 or TRBD2 for D (5 bases each). The V and J ends lost 1 base and 3 bases respectively, with 16 bases between them. The CDR3 is made up of 16 amino acids. CDR1 is SGHVS, CDR2 FQNEAQ, per germline. CDR3: CASSLEGRADLYEQYF. CDR3 DNA sequence: TGTGCCAGCAGCTTAGAGGGGCGGGCAGACCTCTACGAGCAGTACTTC.

The rearrangement joins TRBV7-2 to TRBJ2-3, with D tentatively TRBD1 or TRBD2 (5 bases each). The CDR3 totals 15 residues. In germline, CDR1 is SGHTA, CDR2 FQGNSA. The V end lost 4 bases, the J end lost 4 bases, and 15 bases lay between the germline ends. CDR3 protein: CASSSGRIPADTQYF. The CDR3 nucleotides are TGTGCCAGCAGCTCGGGGCGTATCCCGGCAGATACGCAGTATTTT.